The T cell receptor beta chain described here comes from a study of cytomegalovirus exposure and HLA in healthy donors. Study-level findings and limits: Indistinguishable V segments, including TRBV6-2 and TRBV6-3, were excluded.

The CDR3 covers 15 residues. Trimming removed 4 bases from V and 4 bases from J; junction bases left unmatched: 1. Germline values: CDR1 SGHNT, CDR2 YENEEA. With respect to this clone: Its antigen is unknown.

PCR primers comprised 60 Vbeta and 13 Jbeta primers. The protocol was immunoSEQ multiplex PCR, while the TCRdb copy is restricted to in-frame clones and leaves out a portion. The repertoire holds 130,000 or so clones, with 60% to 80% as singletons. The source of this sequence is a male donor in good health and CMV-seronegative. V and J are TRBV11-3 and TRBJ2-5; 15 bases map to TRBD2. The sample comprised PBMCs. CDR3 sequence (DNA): TGTGCCAGCAGCTCGGGACTAGCGGGAGGAGAGACCCAGTACTTC. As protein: CASSSGLAGGETQYF.